The subject of this entry is one T cell receptor beta chain. Its antigen is unidentified. What was sequenced were expressed TCRB transcripts, since all of the isolated RNA had been reverse transcribed. Sequencing was performed with immunoSEQ multiplex PCR; in TCRdb, only in-frame clones are kept and a portion is missing. This sample carries about 900,000 clones, roughly 15% of them seen once, and the ten largest clones take 0.02% to 0.03%. This entry comes from a study of beta chain features in type 1 diabetes. The study, taken as a whole, reports: Equally in patients and controls, shorter templates might have been favored by PCR.

CD45RO/CCR7/CD25/CD127/CD95/CD27 separated CD4+ naive, central memory, regulatory and stem cell-like memory cells by sorting. CDR1 is SEHNR, CDR2 FQNEAQ, per germline (reference sequence). The CDR3 is 13 residues long. V was clipped by 8 bases and J by 8 bases, with 18 bases between them. The chain is built from TRBV7-9 and TRBJ1-1; D not certain. The source is a woman in her late teens or twenties in good health. Sequenced material: naive CD4+ T cells from blood. CDR3 in amino acids: CASSIRTPGEAFF. CDR3 DNA sequence: TGTGCCAGCTCCATTAGGACTCCCGGAGAAGCTTTCTTT.